This T cell receptor (beta chain) was retrieved from a study of T cells in Graves' hyperthyroidism and ophthalmopathy. This clonotype occurred many times. CDR1 and CDR2 (germline): KGHSH, LQKENI. The CDR3 is 15 residues long. The V gene lost 2 bases and the J gene lost 2 bases, with 13 bases spanning the gap. RNA transcripts served as the template for amplifying TCR beta CDR3 regions. The HTBI primer set served for first-round RT-PCR of the TCR CDR3. TCRdb used MiXCR to reprocess the multiplex PCR reads, holding one entry per CDR3 protein. The sample holds 550,000 to 800,000 distinct CDR3 sequences, 15% to 20% seen once.

This sequence joins TRBV18 and TRBJ2-7; either TRBD1 or TRBD2 may fit D (5 bases each). Sequencing used blood. The clonotype was recovered from a middle-aged man with Graves' hyperthyroidism. The CDR3, as DNA: TGTGCCAGCTCACCATTCAGGGAGTTAACCTACGAGCAGTACTTC. Its protein is CASSPFRELTYEQYF.